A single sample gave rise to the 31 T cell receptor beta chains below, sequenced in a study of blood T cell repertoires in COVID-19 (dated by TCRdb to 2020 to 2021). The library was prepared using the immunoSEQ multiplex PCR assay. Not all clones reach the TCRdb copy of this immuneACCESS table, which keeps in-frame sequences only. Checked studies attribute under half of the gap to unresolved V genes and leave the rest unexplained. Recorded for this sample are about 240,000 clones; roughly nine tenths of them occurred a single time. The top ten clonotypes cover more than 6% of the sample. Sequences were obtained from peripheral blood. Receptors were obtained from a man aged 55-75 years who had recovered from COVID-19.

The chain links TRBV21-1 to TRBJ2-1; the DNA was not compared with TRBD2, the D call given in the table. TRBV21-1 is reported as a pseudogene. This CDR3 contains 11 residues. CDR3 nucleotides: TGTGCCAGTCCGGGGGGAAATGAGCAGTTCTTC. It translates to CASPGGNEQFF.

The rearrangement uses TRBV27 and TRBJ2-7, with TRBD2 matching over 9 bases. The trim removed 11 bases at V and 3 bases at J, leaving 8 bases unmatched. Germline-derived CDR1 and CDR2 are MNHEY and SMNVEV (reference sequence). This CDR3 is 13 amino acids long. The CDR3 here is CAARLADYYEQYV. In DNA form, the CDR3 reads TGTGCCGCCAGACTAGCGGACTACTACGAGCAGTACGTC.

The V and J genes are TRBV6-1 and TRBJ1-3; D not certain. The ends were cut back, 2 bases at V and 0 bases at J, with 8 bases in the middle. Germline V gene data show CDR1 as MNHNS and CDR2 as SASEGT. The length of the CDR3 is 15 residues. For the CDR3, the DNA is TGTGCCAGCAGTGAAATCCTCCTCTCTGGAAACACCATATATTTT. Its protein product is CASSEILLSGNTIYF.

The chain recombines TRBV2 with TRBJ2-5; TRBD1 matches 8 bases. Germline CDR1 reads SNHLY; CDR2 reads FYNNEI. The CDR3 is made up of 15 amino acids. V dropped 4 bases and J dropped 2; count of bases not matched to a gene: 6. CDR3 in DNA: TGTGCCAGCAGTGCAGGGACAGGAAGTCAAGAGACCCAGTACTTC. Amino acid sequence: CASSAGTGSQETQYF. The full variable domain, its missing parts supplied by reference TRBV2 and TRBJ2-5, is EPEVTQTPSHQVTQMGQEVILRCVPISNHLYFYWYRQILGQKVEFLVSFYNNEISEKSEIFDDQFSVERPDGSNFTLKIRSTKLEDSAMYFCASSAGTGSQETQYFGPGTRLLVL.

CDR3 loop: CASSPGQGVYEQYF. CDR3 bases: TGCGCCAGCAGCCCTGGACAGGGGGTATACGAGCAGTACTTC. The V and J genes are TRBV5-1 and TRBJ2-7; TRBD1 agrees at 10 bases. This CDR3 has 14 amino acids. With 4 bases clipped from V and 4 bases from J, the junction kept 5 bases outside the gene matches. CDR1 SGHRS and CDR2 YFSETQ come from the germline V gene.

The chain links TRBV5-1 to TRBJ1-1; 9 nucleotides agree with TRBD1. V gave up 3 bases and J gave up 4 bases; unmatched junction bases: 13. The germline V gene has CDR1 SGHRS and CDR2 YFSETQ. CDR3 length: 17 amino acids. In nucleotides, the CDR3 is TGCGCCAGCAGCTCCCCCAAACAGGGGGCTGGGAGCACTGAAGCTTTCTTT. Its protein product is CASSSPKQGAGSTEAFF.

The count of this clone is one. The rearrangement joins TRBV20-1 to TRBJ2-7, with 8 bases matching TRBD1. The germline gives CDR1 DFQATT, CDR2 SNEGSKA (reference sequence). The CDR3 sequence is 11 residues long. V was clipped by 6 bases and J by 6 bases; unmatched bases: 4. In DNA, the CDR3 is TGCAGTGCCCTGACAGGGGTCGAGCAGTACTTC. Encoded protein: CSALTGVEQYF.

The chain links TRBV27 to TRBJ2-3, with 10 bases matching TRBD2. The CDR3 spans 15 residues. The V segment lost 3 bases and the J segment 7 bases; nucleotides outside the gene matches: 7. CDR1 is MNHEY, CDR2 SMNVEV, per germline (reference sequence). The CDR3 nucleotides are TGTGCCAGCAGTTTTAAAGCGGGGGGGTCAAATACGCAGTATTTT. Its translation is CASSFKAGGSNTQYF.

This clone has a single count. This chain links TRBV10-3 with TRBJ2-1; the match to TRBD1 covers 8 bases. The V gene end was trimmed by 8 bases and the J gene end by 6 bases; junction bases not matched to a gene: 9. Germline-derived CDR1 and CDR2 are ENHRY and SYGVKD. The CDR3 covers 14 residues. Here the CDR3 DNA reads TGTGCCATCGGATCCTCTACAGGGGGCAATGAGCAGTTCTTC. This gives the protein CAIGSSTGGNEQFF.

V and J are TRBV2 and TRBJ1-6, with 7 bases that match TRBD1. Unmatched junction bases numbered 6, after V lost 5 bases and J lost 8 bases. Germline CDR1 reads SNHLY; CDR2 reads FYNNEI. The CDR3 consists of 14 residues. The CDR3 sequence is CASSPDRAYSPLHF. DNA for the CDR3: TGTGCCAGCAGTCCCGACAGGGCTTATTCACCCCTCCACTTT.

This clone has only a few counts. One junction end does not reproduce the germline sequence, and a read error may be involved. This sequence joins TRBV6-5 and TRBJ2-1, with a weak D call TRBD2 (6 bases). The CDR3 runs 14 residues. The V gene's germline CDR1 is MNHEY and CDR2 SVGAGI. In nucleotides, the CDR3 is TGTGCCAGCAGTTCCGGCTCTAGCGTCCCGACCCCGGTCTTC. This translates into CASSSGSSVPTPVF.

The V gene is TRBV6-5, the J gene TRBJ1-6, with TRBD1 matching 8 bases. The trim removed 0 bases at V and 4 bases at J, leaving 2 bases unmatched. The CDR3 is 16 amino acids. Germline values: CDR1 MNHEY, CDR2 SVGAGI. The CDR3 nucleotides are TGTGCCAGCAGTTACTCGGGACAGGAATATAATTCACCCCTCCACTTT. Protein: CASSYSGQEYNSPLHF.

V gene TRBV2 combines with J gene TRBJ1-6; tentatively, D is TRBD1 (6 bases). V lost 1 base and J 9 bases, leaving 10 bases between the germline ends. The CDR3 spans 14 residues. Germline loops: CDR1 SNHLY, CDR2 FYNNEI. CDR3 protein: CASSEDRVFSPLHF. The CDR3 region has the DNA TGTGCCAGCAGTGAAGACAGGGTGTTTTCACCCCTCCACTTT.

As DNA, the CDR3 is TGTGCCAGCAGCCAACGGCGAGGGGGCGTCGCAGATACGCAGTATTTT. This codes for CASSQRRGGVADTQYF. V gene TRBV14 combines with J gene TRBJ2-3; 7 nucleotides line up with TRBD1. Germline lookup yields CDR1 SGHDN and CDR2 FVKESK. J gave up 4 bases and V 2 bases, and 9 bases lay outside the gene matches. The CDR3 has 16 amino acids.

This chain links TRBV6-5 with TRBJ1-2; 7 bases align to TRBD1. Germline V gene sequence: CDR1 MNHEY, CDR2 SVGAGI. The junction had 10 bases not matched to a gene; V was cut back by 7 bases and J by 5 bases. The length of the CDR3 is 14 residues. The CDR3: CASNLARGAYGYTF. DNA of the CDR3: TGTGCCAGCAACCTGGCCAGGGGGGCATATGGCTACACCTTC.

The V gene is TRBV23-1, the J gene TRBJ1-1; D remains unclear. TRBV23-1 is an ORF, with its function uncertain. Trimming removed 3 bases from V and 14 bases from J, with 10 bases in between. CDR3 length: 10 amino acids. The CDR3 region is CASSHSDFFF. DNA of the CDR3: TGCGCCAGCAGTCACTCCGACTTCTTCTTT.

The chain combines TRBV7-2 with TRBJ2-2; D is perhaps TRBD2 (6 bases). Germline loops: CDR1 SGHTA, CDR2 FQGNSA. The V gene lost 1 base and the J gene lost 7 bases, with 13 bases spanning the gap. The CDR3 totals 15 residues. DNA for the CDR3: TGTGCCAGCAGCTTAGAGACTAGTGCCATCGGGGAGCTGTTTTTT. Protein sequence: CASSLETSAIGELFF. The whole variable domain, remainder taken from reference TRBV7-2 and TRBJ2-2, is GAGVSQSPSNKVTEKGKDVELRCDPISGHTALYWYRQSLGQGLEFLIYFQGNSAPDKSGLPSDRFSAERTGGSVSTLTIQRTQQEDSAVYLCASSLETSAIGELFFGEGSRLTVL.

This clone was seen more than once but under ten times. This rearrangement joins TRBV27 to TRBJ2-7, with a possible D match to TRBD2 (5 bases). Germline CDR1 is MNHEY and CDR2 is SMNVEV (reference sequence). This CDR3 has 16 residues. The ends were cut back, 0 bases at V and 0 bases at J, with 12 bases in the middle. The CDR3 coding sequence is TGTGCCAGCAGTTTATCTCTGAGGGCGTTCTCCTACGAGCAGTACTTC. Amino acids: CASSLSLRAFSYEQYF.

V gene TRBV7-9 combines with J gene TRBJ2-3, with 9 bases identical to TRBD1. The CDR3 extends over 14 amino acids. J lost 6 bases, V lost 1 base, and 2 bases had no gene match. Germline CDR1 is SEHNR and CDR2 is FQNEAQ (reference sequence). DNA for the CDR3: TGTGCCAGCAGCTTAGGGGACAGGGCTGATACGCAGTATTTT. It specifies CASSLGDRADTQYF. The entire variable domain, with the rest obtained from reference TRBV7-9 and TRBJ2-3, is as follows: DTGVSQNPRHKITKRGQNVTFRCDPISEHNRLYWYRQTLGQGPEFLTYFQNEAQLEKSRLLSDRFSAERPKGSFSTLEIQRTEQGDSAMYLCASSLGDRADTQYFGPGTRLTVL.

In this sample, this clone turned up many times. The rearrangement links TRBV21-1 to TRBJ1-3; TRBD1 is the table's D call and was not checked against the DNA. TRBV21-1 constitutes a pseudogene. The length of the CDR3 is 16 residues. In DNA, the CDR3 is TGTGCCAGCAGCACAGACTCAAGGACAGCTGGAAACACCATATATTTT. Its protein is CASSTDSRTAGNTIYF.

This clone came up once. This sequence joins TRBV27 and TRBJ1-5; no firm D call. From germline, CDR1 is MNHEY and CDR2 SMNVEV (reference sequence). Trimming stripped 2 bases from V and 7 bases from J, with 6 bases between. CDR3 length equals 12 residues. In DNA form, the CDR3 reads TGTGCCAGCAGTTTAGTACGGCAGCCCCAGCATTTT. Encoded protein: CASSLVRQPQHF.

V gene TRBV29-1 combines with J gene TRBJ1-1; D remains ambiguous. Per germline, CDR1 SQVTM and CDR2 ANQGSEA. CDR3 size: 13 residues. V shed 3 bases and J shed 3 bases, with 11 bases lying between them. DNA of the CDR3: TGCAGCGTTGAGGAGACGGCGGACACTGAAGCTTTCTTT. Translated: CSVEETADTEAFF.

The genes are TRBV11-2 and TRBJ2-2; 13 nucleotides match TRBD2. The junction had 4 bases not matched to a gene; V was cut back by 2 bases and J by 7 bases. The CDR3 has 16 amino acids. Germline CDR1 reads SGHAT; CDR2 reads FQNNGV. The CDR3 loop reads CASSLTTSGGIGELFF. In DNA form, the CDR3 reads TGTGCCAGCAGCTTAACGACTAGCGGGGGGATCGGGGAGCTGTTTTTT.

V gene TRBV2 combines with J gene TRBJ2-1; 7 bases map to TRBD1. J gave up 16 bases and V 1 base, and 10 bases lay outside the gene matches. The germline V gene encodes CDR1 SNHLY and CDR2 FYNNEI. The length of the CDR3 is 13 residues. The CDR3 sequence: CASSEGGGRGNFF. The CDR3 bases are TGTGCCAGCAGTGAAGGAGGGGGCCGCGGCAATTTCTTC. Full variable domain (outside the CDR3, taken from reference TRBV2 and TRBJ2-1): EPEVTQTPSHQVTQMGQEVILRCVPISNHLYFYWYRQILGQKVEFLVSFYNNEISEKSEIFDDQFSVERPDGSNFTLKIRSTKLEDSAMYFCASSEGGGRGNFFGPGTRLTVL.

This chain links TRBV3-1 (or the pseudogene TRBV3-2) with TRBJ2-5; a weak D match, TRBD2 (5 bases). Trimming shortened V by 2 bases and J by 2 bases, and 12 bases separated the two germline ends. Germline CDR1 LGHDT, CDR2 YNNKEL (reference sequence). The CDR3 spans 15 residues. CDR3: CASSQYATTQETQYF. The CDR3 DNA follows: TGTGCCAGCAGCCAATACGCGACTACGCAAGAGACCCAGTACTTC.

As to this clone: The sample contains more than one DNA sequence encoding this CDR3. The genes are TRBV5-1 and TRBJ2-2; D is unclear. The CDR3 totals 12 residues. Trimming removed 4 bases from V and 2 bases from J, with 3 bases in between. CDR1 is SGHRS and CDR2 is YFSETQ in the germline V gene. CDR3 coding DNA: TGCGCCAGCAGCCTTAACACCGGGGAGCTGTTTTTT. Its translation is CASSLNTGELFF.

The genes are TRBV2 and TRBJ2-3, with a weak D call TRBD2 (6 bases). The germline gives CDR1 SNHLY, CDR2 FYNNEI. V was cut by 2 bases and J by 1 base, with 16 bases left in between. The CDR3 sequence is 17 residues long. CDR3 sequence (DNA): TGTGCCAGCAGTGAATTGGGTCGGGGGACCGGCACAGATACGCAGTATTTT. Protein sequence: CASSELGRGTGTDTQYF.

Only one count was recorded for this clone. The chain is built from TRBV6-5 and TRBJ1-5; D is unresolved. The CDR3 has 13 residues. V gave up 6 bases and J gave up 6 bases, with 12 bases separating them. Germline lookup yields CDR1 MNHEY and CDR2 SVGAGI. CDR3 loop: CASRPGYAQPQHF. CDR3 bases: TGTGCCAGCAGGCCGGGGTATGCTCAGCCCCAGCATTTT.

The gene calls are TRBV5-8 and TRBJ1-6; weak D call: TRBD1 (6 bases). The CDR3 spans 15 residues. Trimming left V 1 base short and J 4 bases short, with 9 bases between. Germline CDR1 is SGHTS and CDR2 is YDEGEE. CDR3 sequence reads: CASSLRTAYNSPLHF. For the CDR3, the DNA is TGTGCCAGCAGCTTGAGGACAGCATATAATTCACCCCTCCACTTT.

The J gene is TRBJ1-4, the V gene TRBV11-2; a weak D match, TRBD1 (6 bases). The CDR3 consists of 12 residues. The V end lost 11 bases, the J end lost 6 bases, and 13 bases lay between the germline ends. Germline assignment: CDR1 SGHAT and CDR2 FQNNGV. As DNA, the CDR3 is TGTGCCCGACCACAGGGATATGAAAAACTGTTTTTT. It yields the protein CARPQGYEKLFF.

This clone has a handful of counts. In DNA, the CDR3 is TGCGCCAGCAGCCCCGGACAGGGTGAGGACACCATATATTTT. This gives the protein CASSPGQGEDTIYF. V gene TRBV4-1 combines with J gene TRBJ1-3; the match to TRBD1 covers 8 bases. The CDR3 runs 14 residues. Germline V gene sequence: CDR1 MGHRA, CDR2 YSYEKL. Losses at the gene ends were 4 bases for V and 8 bases for J; bases not matched to a gene: 7.